The entry below gives a single T cell receptor beta chain sequence along with its context. What it binds is not known. The data originate from a study of radiation and T cells in renal cell carcinoma. Points from the study as a whole: In blood, top tumor clones expanded by 2 weeks, shrinking by 4. Pretreatment tumor biopsies were lacking, so baseline clonotypes are unknown.

The protocol was immunoSEQ multiplex PCR, while the TCRdb copy is restricted to in-frame clones and leaves out a portion. Among around 140,000 clones listed, less than 90% were seen once. This CDR3 is 12 amino acids long. Trimming took 1 base from V and 10 from J, leaving 8 bases between them. Germline V CDR1 and CDR2: LGHNA, YNFKEQ. Time point meaning: baseline pretreatment blood. Treatment noted: 15 Gy SBRT to primary tumor, nephrectomy 4 weeks later. After SBRT, blood was collected at 2 and 4 weeks, plus baseline. Clear cell pathology was present in this patient's renal cell carcinoma. The origin of this receptor is a woman in her seventies with renal cell carcinoma. The chain employs TRBV4-2 and TRBJ2-1, with a weak D call TRBD2 (5 bases). Sequences were derived from blood, sampled from a patient whose treatment included radiotherapy and nephrectomy. The CDR3 region is CASSQVTGEQFF. Written as DNA, the CDR3 is TGTGCCAGCAGCCAAGTGACGGGGGAGCAGTTCTTC.